Given below is one T cell receptor (beta chain) in context. From germline, CDR1 is SEHNR and CDR2 FQNEAQ (reference sequence). J gave up 4 bases and V 5 bases, and 11 bases lay outside the gene matches. The CDR3 has 17 amino acids. The entry originates in a study of lymphopenia after photon versus proton radiotherapy. The table came from immunoSEQ multiplex PCR; TCRdb's copy has only in-frame clones and leaves some out. The sample includes 75,000 to 95,000 clones, around four fifths of them seen just once. The source was peripheral blood, collected from a patient treated with proton-based radiotherapy. This sequence originates from a man aged 60 to 75 with pancreatic cancer. The rearrangement uses TRBV7-9 and TRBJ2-1; 10 bases are a match to TRBD2. The chain's CDR3 is CASSKSTSGNLYNEQFF. CDR3 nucleotides: TGTGCCAGCAGCAAGAGCACTAGCGGGAACCTATACAATGAGCAGTTCTTC.